This record looks at one T cell receptor beta chain sequence and its context. This clone was counted between two and nine times. This clone's antigen is unknown. The sample holds no much larger clone one base away, and base qualities are not on file. The sample is drawn from a study of CD8+ T cells in alopecia areata (dated 2018 in TCRdb). About the study as a whole: Treated patients were enrolled in an open-label pilot trial of oral tofacitinib at 5 to 10 mg twice daily for moderate-to-severe alopecia areata. Tofacitinib was given for 6 to 18 months, followed by 6 months of follow-up off drug to assess delayed response and recurrence. In both human patients and the C3H/HeJ mouse model, the study applied high-throughput TCRbeta sequencing to look at T cell clonal expansion in alopecia areata. Human TCRbeta sequencing covered scalp tissue and sorted CD4+ and CD8+ peripheral blood T cells from patchy and totalis/universalis alopecia areata patients and healthy controls. Biopsies were taken from tofacitinib-treated patients at baseline and at 4 and 24 weeks of treatment, and a later scalp biopsy was taken in several of the tofacitinib-treated patients. Clonality in the scalp was compared among normal scalp (n=4), patchy alopecia areata scalp (n=8), and alopecia totalis/universalis scalp (n=8). RNA was obtained with the PAXgene miRNA kit for fixed scalp, the miRNeasy kit for PBMCs, and the RNeasy kit for mouse skin. TCRbeta CDR3 regions were amplified by immunoSEQ multiplex PCR using 35 Vbeta forward and 13 Jbeta reverse primers.

Cut back by 3 bases and 4 bases, the V and J ends lie 4 bases apart. According to the germline V gene, CDR1 reads MDHEN and CDR2 reads SYDVKM. Counted from cysteine to phenylalanine, this CDR3 has 12 amino acids. Kept here is only the CDR3 DNA, which spans 36 bases and is read in frame from base 1. Overall study outcomes, separate from this receptor: Unlike mouse skin, which is dominated by gammadelta T cells, normal human skin has resident alphabeta T cells that are also sequenced, and this complicates analysis of the scalp TCR repertoire. Shared TCR sequences between patients were less evident than in mice, which may be partly attributable to HLA diversity in the patient population. Higher clonality and more expanded CD8+ clones were observed in lesional scalp than in normal scalp, particularly in alopecia totalis/universalis, a finding suggestive of antigenic drive.

This specimen's time point label, interpreted: baseline before oral tofacitinib. Lesional scalp punch biopsies and peripheral blood were collected from alopecia areata patients. PBMCs were separated by density centrifugation and stained for CD3, CD4 and CD8, after which CD4+ and CD8+ T cells were sorted on a FACSAria. The library was produced with the immunoSEQ multiplex PCR assay. To provide template for TCR sequencing, every sample had RNA extracted and reverse transcribed into cDNA. First-strand cDNA was synthesized with SuperScript III using a 2:1 mix of oligo-dT and random hexamers. A synthetic immune receptor repertoire was used to measure amplification bias, and any remaining bias was corrected computationally. On the study's bioinformatics: After raw reads were preprocessed to remove errors, the CDR3 was defined following IMGT conventions as running from the conserved cysteine to phenylalanine. Clonality was computed by normalizing Shannon entropy by log2 of the number of productive unique TCRs and subtracting the result from 1. Scalp TCRbeta sequences were cross-referenced with sorted blood CD4 and CD8 repertoires so that the CD4 or CD8 identity of scalp clones could be inferred. Here the immuneACCESS table is served through TCRdb, limited to in-frame sequences with V and J called. Missing clones are a known gap in these copies; in checked studies unresolved V genes cover under half, and the rest lacks a known reason. The V and J calls and clone size are taken from that table; D and trimming were inferred from the DNA. The sample yields around 140,000 clones; around 60% were counted once. In total, the top ten clones hold approximately 6.5% of the sample.

The source of this sequence is a human donor with alopecia areata. The source was CD4+ T cells sorted from blood, collected at week 0. The rearranged segments are TRBV28 and TRBJ1-3, with the identity of the D gene unclear. The DNA reads as follows: TGTGCCAGCAGTTTGGCCGGAAACACCATATATTTT. It is translated as CASSLAGNTIYF.